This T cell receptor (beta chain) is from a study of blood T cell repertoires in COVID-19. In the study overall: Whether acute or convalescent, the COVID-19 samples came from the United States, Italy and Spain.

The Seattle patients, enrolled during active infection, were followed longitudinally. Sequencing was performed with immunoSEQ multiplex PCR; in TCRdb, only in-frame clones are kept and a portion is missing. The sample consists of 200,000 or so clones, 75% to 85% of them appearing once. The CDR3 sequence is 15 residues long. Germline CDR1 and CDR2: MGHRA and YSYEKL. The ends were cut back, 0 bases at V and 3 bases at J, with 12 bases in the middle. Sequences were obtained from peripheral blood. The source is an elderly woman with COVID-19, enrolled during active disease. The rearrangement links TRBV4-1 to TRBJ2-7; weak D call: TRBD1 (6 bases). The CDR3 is CASSQEQGIVYEQYF. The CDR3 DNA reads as TGCGCCAGCAGCCAAGAACAGGGAATTGTCTACGAGCAGTACTTC.